This T cell receptor (beta chain) stems from a study of T cell responses to AZD1222 COVID-19 vaccine. Sequencing used immunoSEQ multiplex PCR; TCRdb keeps in-frame clones, though not all of them. The sample has approximately 120,000 clones; roughly 87% are singletons. The length of the CDR3 is 15 residues. Trimming left V 6 bases short and J 15 bases short, with 26 bases between. Looked up from germline, CDR1 is WNHNN and CDR2 is SYGVQD (reference sequence). Study conclusions and caveats: A rise in Spike-specific TCR breadth and depth followed two AZD1222 doses.

As regards this clone: Its antigen is unidentified.

The chain recombines TRBV10-1 with TRBJ1-4; a possible D gene is TRBD1 (6 bases). The sample consisted of peripheral blood, taken on day 0 of AZD1222 vaccination. The sequence was obtained from an adult in good health. In nucleotides, the CDR3 is TGCGCCAGCAGCGAGGGGCAGGGGAGCAATGAAAAGATGTTTTTT. Protein sequence: CASSEGQGSNEKMFF.